The rows below give T cell receptor beta chains drawn from one sample of a study of T-cell reconstitution after alpha-beta-depleted transplantation in children. TCRdb reprocessed the PCR reads with MiXCR, giving one entry per CDR3 protein. Of around 500,000 distinct CDR3 sequences detected, more than 20% appear once; the ten largest clones hold 11% to 15%. The specimen comprised PBMCs, mostly from graft donor cells, sampled 360 days after TCRalphabeta/CD19-depleted stem cell transplant. Source of these receptors: a boy less than two years old who had a stem cell transplant for acute myeloid leukemia, so the T cells may come from the graft donor. Both conserved end residues are trimmed from each CDR3. Each record gives: CDR3 protein, J gene, V gene.

CDR3: ASSSWTSPGELF
J: TRBJ2-2
V: TRBV12-3/TRBV12-4

CDR3: ASSARGGPGELF
J: TRBJ2-2
V: TRBV25-1

CDR3: ASRGGRNTGELF
J: TRBJ2-2
V: TRBV12-3/TRBV12-4

CDR3: ASSVDGFGSGANVLT
J: TRBJ2-6
V: TRBV10-2

CDR3: ASSRENTQY
J: TRBJ2-3
V: TRBV6-5

CDR3: ASRDPGPSKGGDVQETQY
J: TRBJ2-5
V: TRBV6-1

CDR3: ASSPGPGGSSYEQY
J: TRBJ2-7
V: TRBV18

CDR3: ASSPGLLQETQY
J: TRBJ2-5
V: TRBV5-1

CDR3: SAGTGDEKLF
J: TRBJ1-4
V: TRBV29-1

CDR3: ASSSQGLAGSSYNEQF
J: TRBJ2-1
V: TRBV27

CDR3: ASSVVAGGPMYNEQF
J: TRBJ2-1
V: TRBV5-1

CDR3: SARAGQGSYEQY
J: TRBJ2-7
V: TRBV20-1

CDR3: ASSSPGTDTQY
J: TRBJ2-3
V: TRBV7-9

CDR3: ASSLPPLAGLLHNEQF
J: TRBJ2-1
V: TRBV3-1

CDR3: SVVRGGFFYEQY
J: TRBJ2-7
V: TRBV29-1

CDR3: SASQANEQF
J: TRBJ2-1
V: TRBV20-1

CDR3: SVAGGGVPAPRYNEQF
J: TRBJ2-1
V: TRBV29-1

CDR3: SASDGRKLYSPLH
J: TRBJ1-6
V: TRBV20-1

CDR3: SVVGGTRLNYGYT
J: TRBJ1-2
V: TRBV29-1

CDR3: SARERGGSYEQF
J: TRBJ2-1
V: TRBV20-1

CDR3: SVPKSAGQETQY
J: TRBJ2-5
V: TRBV29-1

CDR3: ASSHLAGGSNEQF
J: TRBJ2-1
V: TRBV6-1

CDR3: ASSLPSGGGQETQY
J: TRBJ2-5
V: TRBV5-4

CDR3: SAPPRADNYGYT
J: TRBJ1-2
V: TRBV20-1

CDR3: ASSFPPMNTEAF
J: TRBJ1-1
V: TRBV12-3/TRBV12-4

CDR3: ASSPPGLYGYT
J: TRBJ1-2
V: TRBV12-3/TRBV12-4